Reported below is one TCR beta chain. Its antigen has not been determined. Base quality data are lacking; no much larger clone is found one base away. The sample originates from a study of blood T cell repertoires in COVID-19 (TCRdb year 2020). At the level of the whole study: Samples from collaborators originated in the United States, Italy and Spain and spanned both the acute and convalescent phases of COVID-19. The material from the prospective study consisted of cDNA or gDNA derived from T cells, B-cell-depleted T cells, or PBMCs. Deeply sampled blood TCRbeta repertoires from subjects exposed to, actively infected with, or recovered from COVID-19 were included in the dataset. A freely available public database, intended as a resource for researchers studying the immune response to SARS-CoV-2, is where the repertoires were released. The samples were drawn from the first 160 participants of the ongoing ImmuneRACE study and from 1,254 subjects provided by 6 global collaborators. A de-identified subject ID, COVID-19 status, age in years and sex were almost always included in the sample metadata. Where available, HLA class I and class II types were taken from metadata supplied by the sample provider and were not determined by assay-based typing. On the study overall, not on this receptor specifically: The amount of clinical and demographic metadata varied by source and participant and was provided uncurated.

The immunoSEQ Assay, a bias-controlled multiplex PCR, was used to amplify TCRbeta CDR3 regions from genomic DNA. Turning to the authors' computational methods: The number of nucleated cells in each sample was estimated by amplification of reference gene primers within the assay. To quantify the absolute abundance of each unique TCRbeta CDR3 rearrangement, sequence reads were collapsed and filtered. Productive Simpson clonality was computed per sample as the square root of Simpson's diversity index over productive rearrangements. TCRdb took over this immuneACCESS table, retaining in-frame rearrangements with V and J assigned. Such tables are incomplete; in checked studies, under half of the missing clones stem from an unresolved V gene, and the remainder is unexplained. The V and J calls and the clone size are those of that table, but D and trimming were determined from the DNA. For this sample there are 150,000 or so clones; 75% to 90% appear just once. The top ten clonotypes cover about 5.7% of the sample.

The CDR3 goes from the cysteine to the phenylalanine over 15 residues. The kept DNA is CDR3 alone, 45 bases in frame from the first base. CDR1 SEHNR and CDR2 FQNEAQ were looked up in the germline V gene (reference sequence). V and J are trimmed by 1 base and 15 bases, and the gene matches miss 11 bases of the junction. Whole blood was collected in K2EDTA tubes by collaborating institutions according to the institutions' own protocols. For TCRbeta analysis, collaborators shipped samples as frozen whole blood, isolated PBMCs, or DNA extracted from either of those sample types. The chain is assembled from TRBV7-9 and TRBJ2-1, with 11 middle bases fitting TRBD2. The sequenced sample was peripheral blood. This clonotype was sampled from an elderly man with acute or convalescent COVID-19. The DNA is TGTGCCAGCAGCTTAGACGTGACTAGCGGGGCCGAAAGGTTCTTC. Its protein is CASSLDVTSGAERFF. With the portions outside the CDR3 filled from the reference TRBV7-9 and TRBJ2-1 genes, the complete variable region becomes DTGVSQNPRHKITKRGQNVTFRCDPISEHNRLYWYRQTLGQGPEFLTYFQNEAQLEKSRLLSDRFSAERPKGSFSTLEIQRTEQGDSAMYLCASSLDVTSGAERFFGPGTRLTVL.